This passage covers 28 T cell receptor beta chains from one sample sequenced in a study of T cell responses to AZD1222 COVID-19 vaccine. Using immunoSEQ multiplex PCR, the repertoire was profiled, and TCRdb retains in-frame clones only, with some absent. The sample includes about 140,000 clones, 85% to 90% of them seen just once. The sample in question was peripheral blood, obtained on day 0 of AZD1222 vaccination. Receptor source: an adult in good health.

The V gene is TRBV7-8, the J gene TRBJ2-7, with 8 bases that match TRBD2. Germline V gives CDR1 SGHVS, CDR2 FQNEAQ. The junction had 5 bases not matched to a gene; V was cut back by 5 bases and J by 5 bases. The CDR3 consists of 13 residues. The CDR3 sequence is CASSGGTSNEQYF. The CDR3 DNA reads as TGTGCCAGCAGCGGAGGGACTAGTAACGAGCAGTACTTC.

The CDR3 spells CAISELVSDRGFDEQYF. CDR3 nucleotides: TGTGCCATCAGTGAACTGGTTTCTGACAGGGGGTTCGACGAGCAGTACTTC. V is TRBV10-3 and J is TRBJ2-7; 9 nucleotides match TRBD1. Germline values: CDR1 ENHRY, CDR2 SYGVKD. The CDR3 runs to 17 residues. J gave up 5 bases and V 3 bases, and 14 bases lay outside the gene matches.

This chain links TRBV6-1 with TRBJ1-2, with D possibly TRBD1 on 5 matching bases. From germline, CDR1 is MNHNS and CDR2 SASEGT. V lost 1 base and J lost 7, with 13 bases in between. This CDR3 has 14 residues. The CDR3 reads CASSEVVQGGGYTF. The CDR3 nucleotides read TGTGCCAGCAGTGAAGTGGTGCAGGGTGGTGGCTACACCTTC.

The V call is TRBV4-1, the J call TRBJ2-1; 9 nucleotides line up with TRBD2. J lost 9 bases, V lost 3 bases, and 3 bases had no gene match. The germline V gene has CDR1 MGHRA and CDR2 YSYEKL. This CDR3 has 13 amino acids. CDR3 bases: TGCGCCAGCAGCCAGCTGGGACTAGCTGAGCAGTTCTTC. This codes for CASSQLGLAEQFF.

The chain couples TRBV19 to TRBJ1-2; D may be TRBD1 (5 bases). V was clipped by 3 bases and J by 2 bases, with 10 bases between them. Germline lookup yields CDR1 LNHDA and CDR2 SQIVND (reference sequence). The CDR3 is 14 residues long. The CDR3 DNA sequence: TGTGCCAGTAGTATTTCTAGGGACAACTATGGCTACACCTTC. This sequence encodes CASSISRDNYGYTF.

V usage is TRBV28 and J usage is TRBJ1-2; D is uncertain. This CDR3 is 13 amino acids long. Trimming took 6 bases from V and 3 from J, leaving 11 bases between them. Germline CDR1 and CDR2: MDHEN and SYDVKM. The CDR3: CASSLGPDYGYTF. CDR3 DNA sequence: TGTGCCAGCAGCCTGGGCCCGGACTATGGCTACACCTTC.

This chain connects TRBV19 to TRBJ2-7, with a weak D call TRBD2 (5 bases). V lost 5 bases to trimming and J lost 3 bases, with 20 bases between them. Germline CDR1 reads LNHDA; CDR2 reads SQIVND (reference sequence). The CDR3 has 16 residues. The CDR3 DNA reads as TGTGCCAGTAGTCGGACTCCCACTACGGGATACTACGAGCAGTACTTC. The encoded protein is CASSRTPTTGYYEQYF.

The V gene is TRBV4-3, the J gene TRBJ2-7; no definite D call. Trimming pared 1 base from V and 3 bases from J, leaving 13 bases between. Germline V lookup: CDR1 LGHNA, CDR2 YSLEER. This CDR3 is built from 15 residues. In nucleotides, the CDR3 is TGCGCCAGCAGCCAAGTTGCGGCAGAAAACTACGAGCAGTACTTC. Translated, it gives CASSQVAAENYEQYF.

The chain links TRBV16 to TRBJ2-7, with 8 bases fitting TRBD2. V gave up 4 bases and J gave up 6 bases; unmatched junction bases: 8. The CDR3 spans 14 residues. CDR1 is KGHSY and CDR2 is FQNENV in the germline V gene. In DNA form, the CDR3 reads TGTGCCAGCAGCCCTAACGGGGGGGCTCTCGAGCAGTACTTC. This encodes CASSPNGGALEQYF.

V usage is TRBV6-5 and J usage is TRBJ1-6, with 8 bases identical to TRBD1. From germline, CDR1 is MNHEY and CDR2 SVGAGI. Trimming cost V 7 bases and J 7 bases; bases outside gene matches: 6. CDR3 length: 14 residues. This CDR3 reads CASILGQVNSPLHF. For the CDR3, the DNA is TGTGCCAGCATCCTGGGACAGGTCAATTCACCCCTCCACTTT.

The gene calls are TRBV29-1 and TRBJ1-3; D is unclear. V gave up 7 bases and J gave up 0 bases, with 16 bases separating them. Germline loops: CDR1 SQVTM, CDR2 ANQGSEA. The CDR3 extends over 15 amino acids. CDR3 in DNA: TGCAGCGCACAACTTGGGATGCGCTCTGGAAACACCATATATTTT. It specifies CSAQLGMRSGNTIYF.

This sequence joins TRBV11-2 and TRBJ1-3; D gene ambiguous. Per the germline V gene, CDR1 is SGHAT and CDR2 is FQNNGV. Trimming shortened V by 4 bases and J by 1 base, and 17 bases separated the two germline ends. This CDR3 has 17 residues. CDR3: CASSSRWSGKSGNTIYF. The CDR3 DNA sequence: TGTGCCAGCAGCTCTAGATGGTCTGGAAAATCTGGAAACACCATATATTTT.

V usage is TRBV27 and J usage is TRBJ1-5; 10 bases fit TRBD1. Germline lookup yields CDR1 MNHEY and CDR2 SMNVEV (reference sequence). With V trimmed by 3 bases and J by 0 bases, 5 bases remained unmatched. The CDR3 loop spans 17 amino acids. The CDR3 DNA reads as TGTGCCAGCAGTTTGGAAGGGACAGGGGTTAGCAATCAGCCCCAGCATTTT. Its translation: CASSLEGTGVSNQPQHF.

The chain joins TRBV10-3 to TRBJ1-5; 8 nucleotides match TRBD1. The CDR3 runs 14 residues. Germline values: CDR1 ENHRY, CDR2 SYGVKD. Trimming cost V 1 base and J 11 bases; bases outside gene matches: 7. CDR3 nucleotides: TGTGCCATCAGTGAGTTGTCACAGGGACAGGCCCAGCATTTT. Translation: CAISELSQGQAQHF.

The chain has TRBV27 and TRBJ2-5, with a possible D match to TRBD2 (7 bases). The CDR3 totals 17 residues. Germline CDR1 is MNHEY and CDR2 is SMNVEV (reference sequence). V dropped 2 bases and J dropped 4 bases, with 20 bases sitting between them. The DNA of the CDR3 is TGTGCCAGCAGTTTAGGCGGGGGCTCACCCCAACGAGAGACCCAGTACTTC. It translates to CASSLGGGSPQRETQYF.

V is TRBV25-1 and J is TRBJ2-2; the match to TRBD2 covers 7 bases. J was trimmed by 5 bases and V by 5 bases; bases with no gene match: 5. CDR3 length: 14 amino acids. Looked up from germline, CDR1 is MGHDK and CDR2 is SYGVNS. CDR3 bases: TGTGCCAGCAGTACCCCCGGGGGGACCGGGGAGCTGTTTTTT. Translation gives CASSTPGGTGELFF. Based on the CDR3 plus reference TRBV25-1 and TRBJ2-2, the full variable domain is EADIYQTPRYLVIGTGKKITLECSQTMGHDKMYWYQQDPGMELHLIHYSYGVNSTEKGDLSSESTVSRIRTEHFPLTLESARPSHTSQYLCASSTPGGTGELFFGEGSRLTVL.

The CDR3 sequence: CASSKSMGNHYNEQFF. The CDR3 nucleotides read TGTGCCAGCAGTAAGAGTATGGGAAACCACTACAATGAGCAGTTCTTC. The rearrangement links TRBV6-6 to TRBJ2-1; D is uncertain. The CDR3 is 16 amino acids. The ends were cut back, 5 bases at V and 3 bases at J, with 17 bases in the middle. Germline V gene sequence: CDR1 MNHNY, CDR2 SVGAGI (reference sequence).

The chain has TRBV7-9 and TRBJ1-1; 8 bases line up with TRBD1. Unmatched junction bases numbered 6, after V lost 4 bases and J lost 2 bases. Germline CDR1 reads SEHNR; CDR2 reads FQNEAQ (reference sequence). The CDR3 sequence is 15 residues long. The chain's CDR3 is CASSSWTGQNTEAFF. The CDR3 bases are TGTGCCAGCAGCTCTTGGACAGGGCAAAACACTGAAGCTTTCTTT.

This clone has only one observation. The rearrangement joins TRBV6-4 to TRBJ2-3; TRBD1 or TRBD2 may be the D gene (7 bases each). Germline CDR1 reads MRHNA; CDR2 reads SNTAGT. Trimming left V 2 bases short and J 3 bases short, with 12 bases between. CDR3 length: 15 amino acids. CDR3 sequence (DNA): TGTGCCAGCAGTGACGAAGCGGGACAGACAGATACGCAGTATTTT. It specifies CASSDEAGQTDTQYF.

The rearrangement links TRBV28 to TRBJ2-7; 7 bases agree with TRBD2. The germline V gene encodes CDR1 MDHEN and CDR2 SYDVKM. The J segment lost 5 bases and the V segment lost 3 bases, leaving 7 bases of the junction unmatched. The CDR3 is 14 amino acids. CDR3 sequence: CASSFVGGDNEQYF. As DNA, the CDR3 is TGTGCCAGCAGTTTCGTGGGGGGGGATAACGAGCAGTACTTC.

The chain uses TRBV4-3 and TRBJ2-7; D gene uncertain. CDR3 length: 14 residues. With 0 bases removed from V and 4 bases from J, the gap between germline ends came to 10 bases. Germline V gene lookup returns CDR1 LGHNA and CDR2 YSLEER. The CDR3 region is CASSQEAVGYEQYF. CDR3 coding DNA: TGCGCCAGCAGCCAAGAAGCCGTCGGGTACGAGCAGTACTTC.

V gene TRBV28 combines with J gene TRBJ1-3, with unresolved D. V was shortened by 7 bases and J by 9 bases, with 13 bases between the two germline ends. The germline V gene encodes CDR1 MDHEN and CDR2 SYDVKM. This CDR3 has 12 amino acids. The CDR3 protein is CASMAPGGTIYF. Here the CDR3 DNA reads TGTGCCAGCATGGCCCCCGGAGGCACCATATATTTT.

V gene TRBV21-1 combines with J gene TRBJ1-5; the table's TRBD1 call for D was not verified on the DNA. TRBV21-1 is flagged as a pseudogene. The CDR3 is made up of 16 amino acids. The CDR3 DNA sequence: TGTGCCAGTGACAGGGGCACCGATTATAGCAATCAGCCCCAGCATTTT. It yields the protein CASDRGTDYSNQPQHF.

The CDR3 nucleotides read TGTGCCAGCAGCCCCACTGGCGGGTTCGGAGTCTCGGGCGAGCAGTACTTC. This gives the protein CASSPTGGFGVSGEQYF. The chain has TRBV7-8 and TRBJ2-7; D may be TRBD2 (5 bases). CDR1 is SGHVS and CDR2 is FQNEAQ in the germline V gene. V lost 5 bases and J 6 bases, leaving 26 bases between the germline ends. The CDR3 spans 17 residues.

The CDR3 DNA follows: TGTGCCAGCAGTTTGACTGGACGGATGAACACTGAAGCTTTCTTT. It yields the protein CASSLTGRMNTEAFF. The chain uses TRBV7-6 and TRBJ1-1; no firm D call. Trimming left V 6 bases short and J 0 bases short, with 14 bases between. Looked up from germline, CDR1 is SGHVS and CDR2 is FNYEAQ. The CDR3 spans 15 residues.

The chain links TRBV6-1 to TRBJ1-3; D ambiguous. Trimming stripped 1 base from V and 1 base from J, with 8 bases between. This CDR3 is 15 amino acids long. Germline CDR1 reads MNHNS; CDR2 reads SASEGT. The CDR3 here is CASSEEAPSGNTIYF. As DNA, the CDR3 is TGTGCCAGCAGTGAAGAGGCGCCGTCTGGAAACACCATATATTTT.

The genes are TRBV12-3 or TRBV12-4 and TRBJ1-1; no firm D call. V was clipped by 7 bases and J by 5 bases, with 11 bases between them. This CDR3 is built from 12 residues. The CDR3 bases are TGTGCCAGCAACATAGCGGGTACTGAAGCTTTCTTT. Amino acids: CASNIAGTEAFF.

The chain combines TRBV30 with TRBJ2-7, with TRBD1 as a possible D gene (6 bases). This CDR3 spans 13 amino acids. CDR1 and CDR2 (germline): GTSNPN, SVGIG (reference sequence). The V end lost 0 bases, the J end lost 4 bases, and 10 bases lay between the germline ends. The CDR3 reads CAWSVQGIYEQYF. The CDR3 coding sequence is TGTGCCTGGAGTGTACAGGGAATTTACGAGCAGTACTTC.